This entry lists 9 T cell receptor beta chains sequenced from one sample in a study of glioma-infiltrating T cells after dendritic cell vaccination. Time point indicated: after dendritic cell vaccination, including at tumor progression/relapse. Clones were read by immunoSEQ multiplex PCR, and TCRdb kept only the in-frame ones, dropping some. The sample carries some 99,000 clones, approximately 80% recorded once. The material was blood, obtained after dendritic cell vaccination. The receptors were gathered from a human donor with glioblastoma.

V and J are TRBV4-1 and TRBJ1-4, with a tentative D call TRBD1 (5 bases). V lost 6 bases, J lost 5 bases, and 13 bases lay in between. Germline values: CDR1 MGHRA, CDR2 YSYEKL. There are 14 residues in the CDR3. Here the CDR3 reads CASSYRQLNEKLFF. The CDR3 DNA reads TGCGCCAGCAGTTACAGACAGTTAAATGAAAAACTGTTTTTT.

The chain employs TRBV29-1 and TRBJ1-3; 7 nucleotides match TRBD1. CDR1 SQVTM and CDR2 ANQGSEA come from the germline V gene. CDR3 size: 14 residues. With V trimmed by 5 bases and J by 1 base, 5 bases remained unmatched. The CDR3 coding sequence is TGCAGCGTTTCTGGACAGGCGTCTGGAAACACCATATATTTT. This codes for CSVSGQASGNTIYF.

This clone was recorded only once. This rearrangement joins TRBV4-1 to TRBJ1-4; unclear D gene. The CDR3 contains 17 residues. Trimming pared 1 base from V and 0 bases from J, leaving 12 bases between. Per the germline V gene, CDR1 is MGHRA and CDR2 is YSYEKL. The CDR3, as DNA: TGCGCCAGCAGCCAAGGCGATATGTCGGCAACTAATGAAAAACTGTTTTTT. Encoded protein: CASSQGDMSATNEKLFF.

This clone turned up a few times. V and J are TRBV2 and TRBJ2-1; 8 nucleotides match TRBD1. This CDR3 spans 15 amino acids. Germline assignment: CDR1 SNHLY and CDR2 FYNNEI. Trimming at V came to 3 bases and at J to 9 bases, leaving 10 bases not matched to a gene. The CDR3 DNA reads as TGTGCCAGCAGTGATTTCCAGGGGGCGCGTTCTGAGCAGTTCTTC. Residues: CASSDFQGARSEQFF.

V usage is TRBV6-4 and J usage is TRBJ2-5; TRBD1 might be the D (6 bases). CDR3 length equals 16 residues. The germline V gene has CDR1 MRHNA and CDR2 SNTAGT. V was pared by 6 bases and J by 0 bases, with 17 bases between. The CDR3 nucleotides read TGTGCCAGCAGGGATGGTCAGGACAGTAACCAAGAGACCCAGTACTTC. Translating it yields CASRDGQDSNQETQYF.

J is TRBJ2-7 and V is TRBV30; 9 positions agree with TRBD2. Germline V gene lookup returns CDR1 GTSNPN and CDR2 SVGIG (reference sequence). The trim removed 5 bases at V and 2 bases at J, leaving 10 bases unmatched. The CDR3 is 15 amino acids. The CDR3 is CAWHPGGGRAYEQYF. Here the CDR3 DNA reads TGTGCCTGGCACCCGGGAGGCGGGAGGGCCTACGAGCAGTACTTC.

CDR3 residues: CASSPPPPGFYGYTF. Written as DNA, the CDR3 is TGTGCCAGCAGCCCACCTCCCCCGGGGTTCTATGGCTACACCTTC. V usage is TRBV11-2 and J usage is TRBJ1-2; D is ambiguous. The CDR3 runs to 15 residues. V lost 5 bases and J 4 bases, leaving 17 bases between the germline ends. Germline CDR1 reads SGHAT; CDR2 reads FQNNGV.

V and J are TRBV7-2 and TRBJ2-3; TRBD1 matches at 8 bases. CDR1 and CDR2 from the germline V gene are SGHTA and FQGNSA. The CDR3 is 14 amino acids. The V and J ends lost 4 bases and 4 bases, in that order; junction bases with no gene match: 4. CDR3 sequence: CASSSDRGADTQYF. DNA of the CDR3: TGTGCCAGCAGCTCTGACAGGGGTGCAGATACGCAGTATTTT.

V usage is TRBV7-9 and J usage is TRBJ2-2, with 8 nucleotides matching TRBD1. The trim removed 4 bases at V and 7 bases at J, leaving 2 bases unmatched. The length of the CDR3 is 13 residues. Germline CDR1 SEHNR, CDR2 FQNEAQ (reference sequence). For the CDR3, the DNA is TGTGCCAGCAGCTCACAGGGGGGCGGGGAGCTGTTTTTT. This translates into CASSSQGGGELFF. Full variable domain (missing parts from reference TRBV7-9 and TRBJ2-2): DTGVSQNPRHKITKRGQNVTFRCDPISEHNRLYWYRQTLGQGPEFLTYFQNEAQLEKSRLLSDRFSAERPKGSFSTLEIQRTEQGDSAMYLCASSSQGGGELFFGEGSRLTVL.